The sequence of this T cell receptor beta chain was determined in a study of HIV-infected patients and healthy controls (dated by TCRdb to the mid-2010s). CDR1 and CDR2 (MNHEY, SMNVEV) derive from the germline V gene (reference sequence). The CDR3 covers 12 residues, taking in both the cysteine and the phenylalanine. CDR3 DNA only is kept here, 36 bases in frame from base 1. Trimming removed 4 bases from V and 10 bases from J, leaving 13 bases between the germline ends. This clonotype occurred a few times. The antigen this receptor binds is unknown. One base away there is no much larger clone; base qualities are not given. Preparation of the library involved 5' RACE. The instrument was an Illumina MiSeq. The public reads were reanalyzed by TCRdb: fastp trimming at Q25, MiXCR alignment, in-frame beta chains only. Rows are combined by CDR3 protein, so each entry shows the most common genes and DNA. The sample table shows roughly 70,000 distinct CDR3 sequences, and roughly a sixth are seen once. The ten largest clones capture approximately 5% of the sample.

The chain uses TRBV27 and TRBJ1-1, with a weak D call of TRBD1 (6 bases match). This receptor was identified in a human donor in good health. The specimen was CD4+ T cells from blood. The DNA reads TGTGCCAGCAGTTCCCAACAGGGTAGAGCTTTCTTT. Its coded protein is CASSSQQGRAFF.